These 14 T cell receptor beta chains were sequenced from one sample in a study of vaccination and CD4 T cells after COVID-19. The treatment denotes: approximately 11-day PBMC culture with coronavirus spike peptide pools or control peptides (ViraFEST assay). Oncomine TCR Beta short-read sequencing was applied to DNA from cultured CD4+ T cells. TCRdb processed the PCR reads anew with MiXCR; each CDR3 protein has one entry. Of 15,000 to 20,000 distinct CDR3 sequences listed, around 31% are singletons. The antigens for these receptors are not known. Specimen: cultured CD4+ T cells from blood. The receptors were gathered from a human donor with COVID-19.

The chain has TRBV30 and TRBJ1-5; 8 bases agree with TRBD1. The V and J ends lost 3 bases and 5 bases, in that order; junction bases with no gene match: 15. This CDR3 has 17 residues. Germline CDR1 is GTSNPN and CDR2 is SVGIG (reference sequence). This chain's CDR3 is CAWRQRPGQALHQPQHF. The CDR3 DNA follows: TGTGCCTGGAGGCAGCGGCCGGGACAGGCTCTTCATCAGCCCCAGCATTTT.

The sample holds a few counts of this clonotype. CDR3 amino acids: CSARDGGPGKLFF. CDR3 sequence (DNA): TGCAGTGCTAGAGACGGGGGCCCGGGAAAACTGTTTTTT. The chain has TRBV20-1 and TRBJ1-4, with D possibly TRBD1 on 6 matching bases. The germline V gene has CDR1 DFQATT and CDR2 SNEGSKA (reference sequence). Trimming removed 0 bases at V and 10 bases at J, with 12 bases between. The CDR3 has 13 residues.

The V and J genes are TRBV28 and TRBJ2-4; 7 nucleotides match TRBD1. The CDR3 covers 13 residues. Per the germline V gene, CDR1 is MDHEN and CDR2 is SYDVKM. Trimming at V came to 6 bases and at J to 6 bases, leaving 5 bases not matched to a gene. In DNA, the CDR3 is TGTGCCAGCAGGGGGACAGTCGGAAACATTCAGTACTTC. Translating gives CASRGTVGNIQYF.

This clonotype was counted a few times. The chain's CDR3 is CASKGYQETQYF. For the CDR3, the DNA is TGTGCCAGTAAAGGGTACCAAGAGACCCAGTACTTC. This chain links TRBV19 with TRBJ2-5; D uncertain. V gave up 7 bases and J gave up 0 bases, with 6 bases separating them. Germline loops: CDR1 LNHDA, CDR2 SQIVND (reference sequence). The CDR3 is 12 residues long.

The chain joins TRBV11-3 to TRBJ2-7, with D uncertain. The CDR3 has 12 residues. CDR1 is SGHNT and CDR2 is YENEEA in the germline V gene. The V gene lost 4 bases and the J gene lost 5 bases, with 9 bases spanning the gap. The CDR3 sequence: CASSSRGDEQYF. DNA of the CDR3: TGTGCCAGCAGCTCCCGAGGTGACGAGCAGTACTTC. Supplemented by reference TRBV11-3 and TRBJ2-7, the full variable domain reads EAGVVQSPRYKIIEKKQPVAFWCNPISGHNTLYWYLQNLGQGPELLIRYENEEAVDDSQLPKDRFSAERLKGVDSTLKIQPAELGDSAVYLCASSSRGDEQYFGPGTRLTVT.

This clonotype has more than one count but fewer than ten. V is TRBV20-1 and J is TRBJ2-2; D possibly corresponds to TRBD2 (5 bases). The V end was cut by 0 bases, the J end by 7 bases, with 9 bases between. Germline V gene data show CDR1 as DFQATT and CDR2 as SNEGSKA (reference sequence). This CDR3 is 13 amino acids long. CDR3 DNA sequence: TGCAGTGCTAGAGATTCCAGCGGCGGGGAGCTGTTTTTT. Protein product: CSARDSSGGELFF.

CDR3 residues: CATSGGLANSGNTIYF. In DNA form, the CDR3 reads TGTGCCACCAGCGGCGGTTTGGCAAACTCTGGAAACACCATATATTTT. The chain uses TRBV15 and TRBJ1-3; D unresolved. The V gene lost 5 bases and the J gene lost 0 bases, with 14 bases spanning the gap. The CDR3 extends over 16 amino acids. Looked up from germline, CDR1 is LNHNV and CDR2 is YYDKDF (reference sequence).

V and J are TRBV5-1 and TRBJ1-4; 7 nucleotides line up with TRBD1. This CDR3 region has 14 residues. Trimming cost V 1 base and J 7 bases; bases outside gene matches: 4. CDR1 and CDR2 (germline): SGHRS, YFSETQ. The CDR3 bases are TGCGCCAGCAGCTTGCAAGGGGGCGGTGAAAAACTGTTTTTT. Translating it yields CASSLQGGGEKLFF.

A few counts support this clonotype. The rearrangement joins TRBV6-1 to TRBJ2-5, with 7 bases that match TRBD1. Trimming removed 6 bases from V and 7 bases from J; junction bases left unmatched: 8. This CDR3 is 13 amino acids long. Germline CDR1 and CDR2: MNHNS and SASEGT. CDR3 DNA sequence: TGTGCCAGCAGCGAGGGGGCGCCTGGGACCCAGTACTTC. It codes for CASSEGAPGTQYF.

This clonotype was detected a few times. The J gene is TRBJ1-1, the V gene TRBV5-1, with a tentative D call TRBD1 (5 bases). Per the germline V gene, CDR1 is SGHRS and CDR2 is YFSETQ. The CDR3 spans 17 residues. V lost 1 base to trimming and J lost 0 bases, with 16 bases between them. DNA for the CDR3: TGCGCCAGCAGCTTGTTTACCTTTGGGGGGATGAACACTGAAGCTTTCTTT. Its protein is CASSLFTFGGMNTEAFF.

The CDR3 DNA follows: TGTGCCAGCACCCGGACAGGGGAACGGGGCACCGGGGAGCTGTTTTTT. Amino acid sequence: CASTRTGERGTGELFF. The chain recombines TRBV2 with TRBJ2-2, with 9 bases fitting TRBD1. V shed 7 bases, J shed 4 bases, and the junction held 10 bases outside the gene matches. The CDR3 runs 16 residues. Germline V gene sequence: CDR1 SNHLY, CDR2 FYNNEI.

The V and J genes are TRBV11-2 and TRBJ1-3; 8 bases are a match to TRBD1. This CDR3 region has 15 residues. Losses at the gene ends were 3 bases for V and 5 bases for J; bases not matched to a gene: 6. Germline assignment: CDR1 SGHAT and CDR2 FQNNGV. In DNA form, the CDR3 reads TGTGCCAGCAGCTTCTCGACAGGGGATAGAAACACCATATATTTT. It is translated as CASSFSTGDRNTIYF.

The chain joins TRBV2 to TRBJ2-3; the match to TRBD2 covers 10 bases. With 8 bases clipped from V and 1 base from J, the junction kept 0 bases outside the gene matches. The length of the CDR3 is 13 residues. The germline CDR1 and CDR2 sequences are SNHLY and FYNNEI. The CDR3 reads CASGTSGTDTQYF. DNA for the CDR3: TGTGCCAGCGGGACTAGCGGCACAGATACGCAGTATTTT.

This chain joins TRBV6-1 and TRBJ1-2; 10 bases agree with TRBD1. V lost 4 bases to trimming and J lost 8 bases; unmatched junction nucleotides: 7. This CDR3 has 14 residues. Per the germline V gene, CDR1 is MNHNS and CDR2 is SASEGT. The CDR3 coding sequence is TGTGCCAGCAGTGGGACAGGGGGGGGGTGGGGCTACACCTTC. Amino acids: CASSGTGGGWGYTF.